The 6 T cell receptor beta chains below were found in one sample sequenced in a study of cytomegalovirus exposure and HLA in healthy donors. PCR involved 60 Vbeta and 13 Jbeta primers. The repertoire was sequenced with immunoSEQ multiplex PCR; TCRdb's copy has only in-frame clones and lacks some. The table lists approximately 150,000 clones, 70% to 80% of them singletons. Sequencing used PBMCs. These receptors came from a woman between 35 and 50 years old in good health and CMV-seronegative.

CDR3 amino acids: CASSDWMRREGKSGNEQFF. Here the CDR3 DNA reads TGTGCCAGCAGCGATTGGATGAGGCGGGAGGGGAAAAGTGGGAATGAGCAGTTCTTC. The gene calls are TRBV5-6 and TRBJ2-1; TRBD2 agrees at 9 bases. With 4 bases clipped from V and 7 bases from J, the junction kept 21 bases outside the gene matches. CDR1 is SGHDT and CDR2 is YYEEEE in the germline V gene. The CDR3 runs 19 residues.

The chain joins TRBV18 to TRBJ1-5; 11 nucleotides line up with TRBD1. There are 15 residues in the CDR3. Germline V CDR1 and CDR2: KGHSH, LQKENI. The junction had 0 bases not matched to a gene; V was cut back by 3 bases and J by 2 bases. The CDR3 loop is CASSPGQGGNQPQHF. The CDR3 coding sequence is TGTGCCAGCTCACCGGGACAGGGGGGCAATCAGCCCCAGCATTTT.

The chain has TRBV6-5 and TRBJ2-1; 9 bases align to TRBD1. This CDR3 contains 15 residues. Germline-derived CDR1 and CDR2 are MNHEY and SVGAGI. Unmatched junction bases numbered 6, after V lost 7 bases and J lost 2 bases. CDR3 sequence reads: CASTDRGKTYNEQFF. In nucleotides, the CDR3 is TGTGCCAGCACCGACAGGGGGAAAACCTACAATGAGCAGTTCTTC.

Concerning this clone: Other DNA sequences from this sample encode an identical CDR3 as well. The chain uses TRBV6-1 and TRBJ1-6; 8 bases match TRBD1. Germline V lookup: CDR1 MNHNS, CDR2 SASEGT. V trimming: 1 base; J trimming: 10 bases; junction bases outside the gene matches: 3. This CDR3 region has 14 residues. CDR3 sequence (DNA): TGTGCCAGCAGTGAAGTGGGACAGGCATCACCCCTCCACTTT. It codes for CASSEVGQASPLHF.

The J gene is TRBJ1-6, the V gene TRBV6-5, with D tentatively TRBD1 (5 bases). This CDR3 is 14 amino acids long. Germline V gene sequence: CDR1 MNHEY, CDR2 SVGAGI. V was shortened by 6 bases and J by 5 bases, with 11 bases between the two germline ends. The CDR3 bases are TGTGCCAGCAGCGACAGAATTAATAATTCACCCCTCCACTTT. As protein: CASSDRINNSPLHF.

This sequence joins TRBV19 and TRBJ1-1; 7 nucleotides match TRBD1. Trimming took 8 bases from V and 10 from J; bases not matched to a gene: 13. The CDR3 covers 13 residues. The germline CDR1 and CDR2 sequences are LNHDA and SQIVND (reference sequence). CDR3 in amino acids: CASAGQAGFGAFF. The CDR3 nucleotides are TGTGCCAGTGCCGGACAGGCCGGGTTCGGAGCTTTCTTT. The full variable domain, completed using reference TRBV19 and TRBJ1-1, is DGGITQSPKYLFRKEGQNVTLSCEQNLNHDAMYWYRQDPGQGLRLIYYSQIVNDFQKGDIAEGYSVSREKKESFPLTVTSAQKNPTAFYLCASAGQAGFGAFFGQGTRLTVV.